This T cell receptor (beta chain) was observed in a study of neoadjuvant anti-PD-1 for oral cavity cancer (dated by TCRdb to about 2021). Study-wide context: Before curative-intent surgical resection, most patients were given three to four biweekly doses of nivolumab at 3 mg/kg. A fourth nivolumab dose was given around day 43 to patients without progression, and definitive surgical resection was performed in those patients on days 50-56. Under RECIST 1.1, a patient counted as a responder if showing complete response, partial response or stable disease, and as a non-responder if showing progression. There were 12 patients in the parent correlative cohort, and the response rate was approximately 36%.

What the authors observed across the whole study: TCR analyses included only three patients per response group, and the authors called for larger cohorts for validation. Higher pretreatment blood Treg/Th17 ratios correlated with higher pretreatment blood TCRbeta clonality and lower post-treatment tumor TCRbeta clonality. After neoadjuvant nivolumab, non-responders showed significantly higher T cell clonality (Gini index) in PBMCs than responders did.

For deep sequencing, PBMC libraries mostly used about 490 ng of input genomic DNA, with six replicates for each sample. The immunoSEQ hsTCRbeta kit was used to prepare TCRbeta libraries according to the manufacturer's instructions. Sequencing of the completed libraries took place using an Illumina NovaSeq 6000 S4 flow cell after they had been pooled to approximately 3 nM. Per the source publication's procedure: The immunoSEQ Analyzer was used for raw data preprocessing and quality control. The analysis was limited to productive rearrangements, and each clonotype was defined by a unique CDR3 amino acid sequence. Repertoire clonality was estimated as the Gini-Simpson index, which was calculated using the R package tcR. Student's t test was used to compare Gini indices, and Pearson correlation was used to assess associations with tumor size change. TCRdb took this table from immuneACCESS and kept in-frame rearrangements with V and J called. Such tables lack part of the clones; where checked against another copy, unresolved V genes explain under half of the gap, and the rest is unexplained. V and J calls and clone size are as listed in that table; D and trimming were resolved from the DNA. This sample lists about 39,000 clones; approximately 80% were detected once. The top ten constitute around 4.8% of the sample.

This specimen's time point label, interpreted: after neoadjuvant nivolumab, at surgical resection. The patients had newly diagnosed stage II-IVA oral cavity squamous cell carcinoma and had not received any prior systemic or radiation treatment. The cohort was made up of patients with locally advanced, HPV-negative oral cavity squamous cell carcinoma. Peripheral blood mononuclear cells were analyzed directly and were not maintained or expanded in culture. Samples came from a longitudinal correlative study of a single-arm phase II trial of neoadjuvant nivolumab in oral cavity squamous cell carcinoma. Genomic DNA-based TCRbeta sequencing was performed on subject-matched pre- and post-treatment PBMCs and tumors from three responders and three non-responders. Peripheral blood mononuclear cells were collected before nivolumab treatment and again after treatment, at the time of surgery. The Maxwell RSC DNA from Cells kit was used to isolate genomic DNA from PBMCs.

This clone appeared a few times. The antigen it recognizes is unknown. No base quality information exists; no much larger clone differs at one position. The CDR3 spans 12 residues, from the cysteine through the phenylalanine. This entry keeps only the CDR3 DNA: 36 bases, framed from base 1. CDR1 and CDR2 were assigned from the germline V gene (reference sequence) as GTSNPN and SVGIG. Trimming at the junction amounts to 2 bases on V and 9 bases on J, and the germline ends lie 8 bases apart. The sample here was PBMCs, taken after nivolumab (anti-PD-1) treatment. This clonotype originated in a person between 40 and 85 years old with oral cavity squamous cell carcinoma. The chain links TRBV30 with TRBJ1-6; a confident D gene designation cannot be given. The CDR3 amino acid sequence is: CAWSSAVSPLHF. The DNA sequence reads TGTGCCTGGAGTTCTGCAGTTTCACCCCTCCACTTT.